The 18 T cell receptor beta chains in this list originate from one sample, sequenced in a study of Ad26.COV2.S vaccination and SARS-CoV-2 variants. The treatment here: some 19 received Ad26.COV2.S at low or high dose, single or two shots; roughly five received placebo; per-sample allocation not given. Day 63 after the first vaccine or placebo injection was the time point for sampling. Sequenced by immunoSEQ multiplex PCR; TCRdb stores in-frame clones only, minus some. There are over 400,000 clones in the sample; approximately 92% occur only once, and about 2.5% lies in the top ten. The material sequenced was peripheral blood, taken in a trial of Ad26.COV2.S vaccine versus placebo. All receptors derive from a person aged 18-60 years who received the Ad26.COV2.S COVID-19 vaccine or a placebo.

This clone was recorded only once. The chain recombines TRBV18 with TRBJ1-2, with D possibly being TRBD1 (6 bases). The CDR3 totals 17 residues. Germline V gives CDR1 KGHSH, CDR2 LQKENI. The V gene lost 6 bases and the J gene lost 0 bases, with 20 bases spanning the gap. CDR3 sequence reads: CASSSRRGGATNYGYTF. The CDR3 bases are TGTGCCAGCTCTTCCAGAAGAGGGGGGGCTACTAACTATGGCTACACCTTC.

V and J are TRBV3-1 (or the pseudogene TRBV3-2) and TRBJ1-5; D ambiguous. CDR3 size: 13 residues. Germline CDR1 LGHDT, CDR2 YNNKEL (reference sequence). V was trimmed by 0 bases and J by 4 bases, leaving 4 bases between them. CDR3 region: CASSQDINQPQHF. The CDR3 nucleotides are TGTGCCAGCAGCCAAGATATTAATCAGCCCCAGCATTTT.

The V and J genes are TRBV4-3 and TRBJ2-1; D assignment may be TRBD1 or TRBD2 (5 bases each). This CDR3 is built from 16 residues. In germline, CDR1 is LGHNA, CDR2 YSLEER. Trimming removed 2 bases from V and 7 bases from J, with 18 bases in between. This chain's CDR3 is CASSQSRDLFRNEQFF. For the CDR3, the DNA is TGCGCCAGCAGCCAAAGTAGGGACCTTTTTAGGAATGAGCAGTTCTTC.

The CDR3 loop is CASSEYYWRGDTITGELFF. CDR3 sequence (DNA): TGTGCCAGCAGTGAGTACTACTGGCGGGGGGACACCATAACCGGGGAGCTGTTTTTT. This chain joins TRBV6-1 and TRBJ2-2; 8 nucleotides match TRBD2. CDR3 length: 19 residues. Germline CDR1 is MNHNS and CDR2 is SASEGT. J gave up 5 bases and V 3 bases, and 17 bases lay outside the gene matches.

This clone came up once. This chain uses TRBV5-1 with TRBJ1-1, with unresolved D. CDR3 size: 13 residues. The germline CDR1 and CDR2 sequences are SGHRS and YFSETQ. V lost 5 bases and J lost 5, with 13 bases in between. In DNA, the CDR3 is TGCGCCAGCAGTGTGCAGTCCGAAACTGAAGCTTTCTTT. Amino acid sequence: CASSVQSETEAFF.

The CDR3 protein is CASSQALPGVQYF. The CDR3 DNA sequence: TGTGCCAGCAGCCAAGCCTTACCCGGGGTTCAGTACTTC. The rearrangement joins TRBV3-1 (or the pseudogene TRBV3-2) to TRBJ2-4; a possible D gene is TRBD2 (5 bases). The germline gives CDR1 LGHDT, CDR2 YNNKEL (reference sequence). Trimming pared 1 base from V and 11 bases from J, leaving 12 bases between. There are 13 residues in the CDR3.

The chain recombines TRBV6-2 or TRBV6-3 with TRBJ1-1, with TRBD1 as a possible D gene (5 bases). There are 14 residues in the CDR3. Between the trimmed V and J ends, which lost 7 bases and 2 bases, there was a span of 14 bases. In germline, CDR1 is MNHEY, CDR2 SVGEGT. CDR3 nucleotide sequence: TGTGCCAGCACCCCGGGACCTTTTAACACTGAAGCTTTCTTT. Translating gives CASTPGPFNTEAFF.

J is TRBJ1-2 and V is TRBV4-3; no definite D call. Germline-derived CDR1 and CDR2 are LGHNA and YSLEER. The CDR3 loop spans 13 amino acids. V lost 0 bases and J lost 7, with 9 bases in between. In DNA, the CDR3 is TGCGCCAGCAGCCAAGATCGGGGTGGTGGCTACACCTTC. Translated: CASSQDRGGGYTF.

The rearrangement uses TRBV7-2 and TRBJ1-2; 8 positions agree with TRBD1. CDR1 is SGHTA and CDR2 is FQGNSA in the germline V gene. J was trimmed by 8 bases and V by 1 base; bases with no gene match: 12. This CDR3 region has 16 residues. CDR3: CASSLEHGTGFRGYTF. DNA of the CDR3: TGTGCCAGCAGCTTAGAGCATGGGACAGGATTCCGCGGCTACACCTTC. Complete variable domain (other parts from reference TRBV7-2 and TRBJ1-2): GAGVSQSPSNKVTEKGKDVELRCDPISGHTALYWYRQSLGQGLEFLIYFQGNSAPDKSGLPSDRFSAERTGGSVSTLTIQRTQQEDSAVYLCASSLEHGTGFRGYTFGSGTRLTVV.

The chain uses TRBV4-1 and TRBJ2-1, with 8 bases lining up with TRBD2. CDR3 size: 16 residues. CDR1 and CDR2 from the germline V gene are MGHRA and YSYEKL. The ends lost 4 bases at V and 3 bases at J; junction bases unmatched: 8. As DNA, the CDR3 is TGCGCCAGCAGCCGATCGGCCGGGGGGGTCTACAATGAGCAGTTCTTC. Translated: CASSRSAGGVYNEQFF.

V gene TRBV28 combines with J gene TRBJ1-1, with 8 bases aligning to TRBD1. Trimming took 5 bases from V and 7 from J; bases not matched to a gene: 6. The CDR3 length is 13 residues. CDR1 is MDHEN, CDR2 SYDVKM, per germline. The CDR3 region has the DNA TGTGCCAGCAGTGACCCCGGGACAGGTGAAGCTTTCTTT. It specifies CASSDPGTGEAFF.

V gene TRBV5-4 combines with J gene TRBJ1-1; D is undetermined. With 0 bases removed from V and 4 bases from J, the gap between germline ends came to 4 bases. The CDR3 consists of 12 residues. Germline CDR1 reads SGHNT; CDR2 reads YYREEE (reference sequence). The CDR3 here is CASSLDVTEAFF. CDR3 in DNA: TGTGCCAGCAGCTTGGACGTCACTGAAGCTTTCTTT.

This chain links TRBV5-1 with TRBJ2-1; D might be TRBD1 (6 bases). V lost 2 bases to trimming and J lost 3 bases, with 12 bases between them. Germline lookup yields CDR1 SGHRS and CDR2 YFSETQ. The CDR3 loop spans 15 amino acids. This CDR3 reads CASSLGQRLYNEQFF. The CDR3 DNA sequence: TGCGCCAGCAGCTTAGGACAGAGACTCTACAATGAGCAGTTCTTC. The full variable domain, rest sourced from reference TRBV5-1 and TRBJ2-1, is KAGVTQTPRYLIKTRGQQVTLSCSPISGHRSVSWYQQTPGQGLQFLFEYFSETQRNKGNFPGRFSGRQFSNSRSEMNVSTLELGDSALYLCASSLGQRLYNEQFFGPGTRLTVL.

The J gene is TRBJ2-7, the V gene TRBV14, with D perhaps given as TRBD1 or TRBD2 (5 bases each). The CDR3 extends over 15 amino acids. Looked up from germline, CDR1 is SGHDN and CDR2 is FVKESK. Between the trimmed V and J ends, which lost 8 bases and 4 bases, there was a span of 21 bases. The CDR3 coding sequence is TGTGCCAGCCCGCGAGGGGATACACCGTATTACGAGCAGTACGTC. Protein: CASPRGDTPYYEQYV.

The rearrangement joins TRBV11-3 to TRBJ1-2, with no clear D. This CDR3 comprises 17 residues. The V gene's germline CDR1 is SGHNT and CDR2 YENEEA. Trimming shortened V by 1 base and J by 6 bases, and 21 bases separated the two germline ends. Here the CDR3 reads CASSLGTRGLFWNGYTF. In DNA, the CDR3 is TGTGCCAGCAGCTTAGGGACGAGAGGGCTTTTTTGGAATGGCTACACCTTC.

The chain uses TRBV24-1 and TRBJ2-1; 9 bases fit TRBD1. The CDR3 is 14 residues long. Germline trimming cut 9 bases from V and 5 bases from J; bases unmatched to any gene: 7. Germline-derived CDR1 and CDR2 are KGHDR and SFDVKD. CDR3 DNA: TGTGCCACCGCCGGGACAGGGTGGGACAATGAGCAGTTCTTC. Its protein product is CATAGTGWDNEQFF.

The chain carries TRBV11-2 and TRBJ1-2; unclear D gene. Germline CDR1 is SGHAT and CDR2 is FQNNGV. The CDR3 covers 16 residues. The ends were cut back, 5 bases at V and 6 bases at J, with 22 bases in the middle. CDR3 in amino acids: CASSHYSRNGQDGYTF. The CDR3 nucleotides are TGTGCCAGCAGCCACTATAGCAGAAACGGGCAGGATGGCTACACCTTC.

The V gene is TRBV9, the J gene TRBJ1-6, with a weak D call TRBD1 (5 bases). CDR3 length: 12 amino acids. Trimming pared 0 bases from V and 11 bases from J, leaving 6 bases between. Per germline, CDR1 SGDLS and CDR2 YYNGEE. In DNA form, the CDR3 reads TGTGCCAGCAGCGTAGCGGGGCCACCCCTCCACTTT. As protein: CASSVAGPPLHF.